Shown below are 2 T cell receptor beta chains from a single sample sequenced in a study of T cells after yellow fever vaccination. TCRdb re-called the 5' RACE reads through MiXCR, storing one row per CDR3 protein. The sample consists of 150,000 or so distinct CDR3 sequences, 6% to 7.5% of them appearing once. This sample comprised CD4+ T cells sorted from PBMCs, obtained about 5 days after the first yellow fever vaccination. Receptors originate from a man aged 18 to 30 who received the YFV17D yellow fever vaccine.

This clonotype was seen at least ten times. This chain links TRBV7-2 with TRBJ2-7, with D possibly being TRBD2 (6 bases). The CDR3 spans 14 residues. Trimming took off 4 bases at V and 5 bases at J, with 15 bases between the two ends. Germline V gives CDR1 SGHTA, CDR2 FQGNSA. For the CDR3, the DNA is TGTGCCAGCAGCTCCTGGGGGGAATGGAACGAGCAGTACTTC. Amino acids: CASSSWGEWNEQYF. Based on the CDR3 plus reference TRBV7-2 and TRBJ2-7, the full variable domain is GAGVSQSPSNKVTEKGKDVELRCDPISGHTALYWYRQSLGQGLEFLIYFQGNSAPDKSGLPSDRFSAERTGGSVSTLTIQRTQQEDSAVYLCASSSWGEWNEQYFGPGTRLTVT.

This clonotype has more than one count but fewer than ten. This chain connects TRBV5-5 to TRBJ2-1; 7 bases are a match to TRBD1. V lost 4 bases, J lost 3 bases, and 10 bases stayed unmatched. CDR3 size: 16 residues. Germline V gene lookup returns CDR1 SGHKS and CDR2 YYEKEE (reference sequence). As DNA, the CDR3 is TGTGCCAGCAGCGATTCCGGGACAGCCCTCTACAATGAGCAGTTCTTC. Translated, it gives CASSDSGTALYNEQFF. Based on the CDR3 plus reference TRBV5-5 and TRBJ2-1, the full variable domain is DAGVTQSPTHLIKTRGQQVTLRCSPISGHKSVSWYQQVLGQGPQFIFQYYEKEERGRGNFPDRFSARQFPNYSSELNVNALLLGDSALYLCASSDSGTALYNEQFFGPGTRLTVL.